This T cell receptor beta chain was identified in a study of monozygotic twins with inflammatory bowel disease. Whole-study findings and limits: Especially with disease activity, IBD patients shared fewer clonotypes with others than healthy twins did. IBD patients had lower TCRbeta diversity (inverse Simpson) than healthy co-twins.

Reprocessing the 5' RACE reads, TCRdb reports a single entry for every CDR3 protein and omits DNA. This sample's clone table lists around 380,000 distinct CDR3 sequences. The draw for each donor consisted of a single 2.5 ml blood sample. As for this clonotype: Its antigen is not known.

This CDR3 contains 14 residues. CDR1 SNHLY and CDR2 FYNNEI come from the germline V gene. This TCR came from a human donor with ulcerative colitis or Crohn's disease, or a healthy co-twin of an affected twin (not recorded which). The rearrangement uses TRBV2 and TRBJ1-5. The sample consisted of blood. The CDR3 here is CASSEVTSNQPQHF.